These T cell receptor beta chains were read from a single sample in a study of human T cells and chemical hapten exposure. MiXCR, applied by TCRdb to the RACE reads, yields one record per CDR3 protein. The sample has hundreds of thousands of distinct CDR3 sequences, just under 6.5% seen once; the top ten hold under 7%. The source was whole blood, collected in connection with sensitization to the hapten diphenylcyclopropenone (DPC). The receptors shown here come from a woman aged 18 to 35 with alopecia areata. Some clones in this sample may be carry-over from other donors' samples. The CDR3 runs from the conserved cysteine through the conserved F or W. The D gene is left open where the match is weak. Part of the rows lack a size; the others show once, few, many or a class for expanded clones.

j_gene,d_gene,abundance,v_gene,CDR3nt,CDR3aa
TRBJ2-1,.,few,TRBV11-2,TGTGCCAGCAGCTCAAACAATCGGCTAAACAATGAGCAGTTCTTC,CASSSNNRLNNEQFF
TRBJ2-5,.,many,TRBV3-1,TGTGCCAGCAGCCAAGATGAGGCTAGCATGGAGACCCAGTACTTC,CASSQDEASMETQYF
TRBJ1-1,.,few,TRBV9,TGTGCCGGAGGGAGTGGGGAACACACTGAAGCTTTCTTT,CAGGSGEHTEAFF
TRBJ2-3,TRBD2,.,TRBV2,TGTGCCAGCAGAGATCCGGGACTAGCGGGGAGAGATACGCAGTATTTT,CASRDPGLAGRDTQYF
TRBJ2-3,TRBD1,many,TRBV7-2,TGTGCCAGCAGCTTATCACACAGGGGGGATACGCAGTATTTT,CASSLSHRGDTQYF
TRBJ1-6,.,many,TRBV5-1,TGCGCCAGCAGCCTCCGACAGGCGAATTCACCCCTCCACTTT,CASSLRQANSPLHF
TRBJ2-3,.,.,TRBV13,TGTGCCAGCAGCTTACGATTGGAAGATACGCAGTATTTT,CASSLRLEDTQYF
TRBJ1-1,TRBD1,many,TRBV7-8,TGTGCCAGCAGCCCAGACAGGGGGCGTGCTGAAGCTTTCTTT,CASSPDRGRAEAFF
TRBJ1-4,.,many,TRBV7-9,TGTGCCAGCAGCTTAGGAGGATCAAAGGGACTGTTTTTT,CASSLGGSKGLFF
TRBJ2-1,.,few,TRBV4-2,TGTGCCAGCAGCCAAGAAGGAGGGTCCCCTGAGCAGTTCTTC,CASSQEGGSPEQFF
TRBJ1-2,.,few,TRBV20-1,TGCAGTGCCAGTCTGGGGAGTGGCTACACCTTC,CSASLGSGYTF
TRBJ1-5,.,.,TRBV11-2,TGTGCCAGCAGCTTGGGGGCCGAGAGGAGCACAGATACGCAGCATTTT,CASSLGAERSTDTQHF
TRBJ2-2,.,many,TRBV20-1,TGCAGTGCTAGAGTCTCGGTCACCGGGGAGCTGTTTTTT,CSARVSVTGELFF
TRBJ1-1,.,many,TRBV6-2/TRBV6-3,TGTGCCAGCAGTTGGAAGGGGATGAACACTGAAGCTTTCTTT,CASSWKGMNTEAFF
TRBJ1-6,.,many,TRBV4-3,TGCGCCAGCAGCCAAGATCTGACCAATCTTCAACCCCTCCACTTT,CASSQDLTNLQPLHF
TRBJ1-5,TRBD1,.,TRBV20-1,TGCAGTGCAACCTCCGGGACAGGATATAGCAATCAGCCCCAGCATTTT,CSATSGTGYSNQPQHF
TRBJ2-3,TRBD2,.,TRBV6-5,TGTGCCAGCACAGCGGGGGGACGCACAGATACGCAGTATTTT,CASTAGGRTDTQYF
TRBJ2-7,.,few,TRBV12-3/TRBV12-4,TGTGCCAGCAGTTTTTACGGGGGTAATACCTACGAGCAGTACTTC,CASSFYGGNTYEQYF
TRBJ1-1,.,.,TRBV4-2,TGTGCCAGCAGCCAAGATGAATTGGCCCAGATGAACACTGAAGCTTTCTTT,CASSQDELAQMNTEAFF
TRBJ2-5,TRBD2,.,TRBV5-5,TGTGCCAGCAGCTTGGGGCCTAGCGGAGATTACCAAGAGACCCAGTACTTC,CASSLGPSGDYQETQYF
TRBJ2-2,TRBD2,few,TRBV7-3,TGTGCCAGCAGCGCGGGACTACCGAACACCGGGGAGCTGTTTTTT,CASSAGLPNTGELFF
TRBJ1-3,.,many,TRBV6-2/TRBV6-3,TGTGCCAGCAGAACCGGACGCGCCCGCTCTGGAAACACCATATATTTT,CASRTGRARSGNTIYF
TRBJ1-4,.,few,TRBV11-1,TGTGCCAGCAGCCTACGGGGAGGGTATGACGAAAAACTGTTTTTT,CASSLRGGYDEKLFF
TRBJ1-2,.,many,TRBV12-3/TRBV12-4,TGTGCCAGCAGCGGCACCGCAGGGGCCTATGGCTACACCTTC,CASSGTAGAYGYTF
TRBJ1-6,TRBD1,.,TRBV20-1,TGCAGTGCCCACGGACAGGGGGATTCACCCCTCCACTTT,CSAHGQGDSPLHF
TRBJ1-1,.,few,TRBV6-5,TGTGCCAGCAGTTACTCGGAGGATCGGGCTGAAGCTTTCTTT,CASSYSEDRAEAFF
TRBJ1-5,TRBD1,.,TRBV5-5,TGTGCCAGCAGCGCAGAAGGACAGGGACATCAGCCCCAGCATTTT,CASSAEGQGHQPQHF
TRBJ2-2,.,few,TRBV29-1,TGCAGCGTTGGACAGACGAACACCGGGGAGCTGTTTTTT,CSVGQTNTGELFF
TRBJ1-2,TRBD1,few,TRBV5-1,TGCGCCAGCAGCTTGAAAGAAGGGACAGGGAGCTCTGGCTACACCTTC,CASSLKEGTGSSGYTF
TRBJ1-2,.,many,TRBV20-1,TGCAGTGCTGTTACAGGTGGGAGTTGGTATGGCTCCGAGGGCTACACCTTC,CSAVTGGSWYGSEGYTF
TRBJ1-3,.,many,TRBV6-5,TGTGCCAGCAGTAAAACGGGAGTTTTCTCTGGAAACACCATATATTTT,CASSKTGVFSGNTIYF